The 29 T cell receptor beta chains in this list originate from one sample, sequenced in a study of OX40 agonist ivuxolimab in advanced cancers. The data were produced by immunoSEQ multiplex PCR, yet TCRdb's version contains in-frame clones alone and is incomplete. The table has about 32,000 clones, 70% to 85% seen once; the top ten hold 15% to 20%. Sequences were derived from CD4+ or CD8+ T cells sorted from blood, sampled in a trial of the OX40 agonist ivuxolimab. Receptor source: an adult with an advanced solid tumor such as melanoma, head and neck, liver or kidney cancer.

The chain joins TRBV9 to TRBJ2-1; D is uncertain. Germline V gene sequence: CDR1 SGDLS, CDR2 YYNGEE. Trimming left V 0 bases short and J 10 bases short, with 14 bases between. This CDR3 spans 14 amino acids. CDR3 in amino acids: CASSVVLGSQEQFF. CDR3 coding DNA: TGTGCCAGCAGCGTAGTTTTAGGATCCCAGGAGCAGTTCTTC.

The rearrangement links TRBV19 to TRBJ2-3, with no clear D. Germline lookup yields CDR1 LNHDA and CDR2 SQIVND (reference sequence). This CDR3 is built from 14 residues. The V end lost 3 bases, the J end lost 8 bases, and 15 bases lay between the germline ends. The CDR3 bases are TGTGCCAGTAGTATGAATGCCCAGCTGAGTACGCAGTATTTT. Translated: CASSMNAQLSTQYF. Full variable domain (missing parts from reference TRBV19 and TRBJ2-3): DGGITQSPKYLFRKEGQNVTLSCEQNLNHDAMYWYRQDPGQGLRLIYYSQIVNDFQKGDIAEGYSVSREKKESFPLTVTSAQKNPTAFYLCASSMNAQLSTQYFGPGTRLTVL.

This chain connects TRBV6-1 to TRBJ1-2; possible D gene TRBD1, 5 bases. This CDR3 spans 15 amino acids. V lost 6 bases to trimming and J lost 0 bases, with 14 bases between them. In germline, CDR1 is MNHNS, CDR2 SASEGT. CDR3 coding DNA: TGTGCCAGCAGAGTGGGCGTGGGACCTAACTATGGCTACACCTTC. Protein sequence: CASRVGVGPNYGYTF.

The rearrangement joins TRBV9 to TRBJ2-1; 8 nucleotides align to TRBD2. V trimming: 0 bases; J trimming: 4 bases; junction bases outside the gene matches: 9. Germline-derived CDR1 and CDR2 are SGDLS and YYNGEE. The CDR3 length is 17 residues. CDR3 DNA sequence: TGTGCCAGCAGCGTAGCGGCAGCGGGGGTGCCATACAATGAGCAGTTCTTC. As protein: CASSVAAAGVPYNEQFF.

The V gene is TRBV19, the J gene TRBJ2-4; TRBD1 agrees at 8 bases. The junction had 10 bases not matched to a gene; V was cut back by 3 bases and J by 3 bases. The CDR3 has 17 amino acids. Per germline, CDR1 LNHDA and CDR2 SQIVND (reference sequence). The CDR3 protein is CASSMYVGTGGKNIQYF. DNA of the CDR3: TGTGCCAGTAGTATGTACGTTGGGACAGGAGGCAAAAACATTCAGTACTTC.

This chain uses TRBV11-3 with TRBJ1-1, with a possible D match to TRBD1 (5 bases). There are 15 residues in the CDR3. V lost 5 bases and J lost 4, with 17 bases in between. From germline, CDR1 is SGHNT and CDR2 YENEEA. This chain's CDR3 is CASSLIHDGGTEAFF. CDR3 DNA sequence: TGTGCCAGCAGCCTCATTCACGACGGGGGCACTGAAGCTTTCTTT.

The chain links TRBV5-1 to TRBJ1-2; D may be TRBD1 (5 bases). Germline values: CDR1 SGHRS, CDR2 YFSETQ. V was trimmed by 3 bases and J by 4 bases, leaving 19 bases between them. The length of the CDR3 is 16 residues. Here the CDR3 reads CASSSTLIQGPYGYTF. DNA of the CDR3: TGCGCCAGCAGCTCTACTTTGATTCAGGGACCCTATGGCTACACCTTC.

The CDR3 is CASSIQGASYGYTF. The CDR3 region has the DNA TGTGCCAGTAGTATACAGGGTGCCTCCTATGGCTACACCTTC. The chain joins TRBV19 to TRBJ1-2; possibly TRBD1 for D (5 bases). Trimming removed 2 bases at V and 4 bases at J, with 11 bases between. Germline values: CDR1 LNHDA, CDR2 SQIVND (reference sequence). The CDR3 is 14 residues long.

The genes are TRBV5-1 and TRBJ2-2; no reliable D call. Trimming took off 0 bases at V and 7 bases at J, with 13 bases between the two ends. The CDR3 sequence is 15 residues long. The germline CDR1 and CDR2 sequences are SGHRS and YFSETQ. As DNA, the CDR3 is TGCGCCAGCAGCTTGGACAGACCTACCGGCGGGGAGCTGTTTTTT. This codes for CASSLDRPTGGELFF.

The rearrangement uses TRBV7-2 and TRBJ2-5; the D gene could be TRBD1 or TRBD2 (6 bases each). Per germline, CDR1 SGHTA and CDR2 FQGNSA. The CDR3 consists of 17 residues. V lost 1 base and J lost 5, with 20 bases in between. Here the CDR3 DNA reads TGTGCCAGCAGCTTAGTTCCGCGAGGAGGGGGGCCGGAGACCCAGTACTTC. It is translated as CASSLVPRGGGPETQYF.

The V call is TRBV25-1, the J call TRBJ1-1; D is perhaps TRBD1 (5 bases). The CDR3 has 14 amino acids. V lost 3 bases and J lost 8, with 16 bases in between. The germline V gene encodes CDR1 MGHDK and CDR2 SYGVNS. This chain's CDR3 is CASSEAGSWGEAFF. Written as DNA, the CDR3 is TGTGCCAGCAGTGAGGCGGGGTCATGGGGCGAAGCTTTCTTT.

The rearrangement links TRBV13 to TRBJ2-1; 9 positions agree with TRBD2. Trimming removed 1 base from V and 1 base from J; junction bases left unmatched: 8. Germline-derived CDR1 and CDR2 are PRHDT and FYEKMQ (reference sequence). The CDR3 runs to 18 residues. The CDR3 region is CASSLVAGVAGSYNEQFF. The CDR3 nucleotides are TGTGCCAGCAGCTTAGTAGCGGGAGTGGCGGGATCCTACAATGAGCAGTTCTTC.

This rearrangement joins TRBV7-2 to TRBJ1-1; TRBD1 is a possible D gene (6 bases). Germline-derived CDR1 and CDR2 are SGHTA and FQGNSA. The length of the CDR3 is 12 residues. V gave up 3 bases and J gave up 5 bases, with 7 bases separating them. The CDR3 DNA reads TGTGCCAGCAGCTTTGGGACAACTGAAGCTTTCTTT. Translating it yields CASSFGTTEAFF.

The chain recombines TRBV29-1 with TRBJ1-2, with D tentatively TRBD1 (6 bases). The CDR3 extends over 15 amino acids. Germline V gene data show CDR1 as SQVTM and CDR2 as ANQGSEA. V dropped 3 bases and J dropped 2 bases, with 16 bases sitting between them. This chain's CDR3 is CSVDRGGDENYGYTF. CDR3 coding DNA: TGCAGCGTTGATCGTGGGGGCGACGAGAACTATGGCTACACCTTC.

The genes are TRBV7-7 and TRBJ2-2, with D perhaps matching TRBD1 (7 bases). Trimming removed 4 bases from V and 5 bases from J, with 8 bases in between. Germline CDR1 reads SSHAT; CDR2 reads FNYEAQ (reference sequence). This CDR3 is built from 13 residues. The CDR3 region is CASSSGGTGELFF. Written as DNA, the CDR3 is TGTGCCAGCAGCTCAGGGGGGACCGGGGAGCTGTTTTTT.

The gene calls are TRBV19 and TRBJ2-7; 7 nucleotides align to TRBD2. Germline lookup yields CDR1 LNHDA and CDR2 SQIVND (reference sequence). The CDR3 is 12 residues long. Trimming removed 6 bases from V and 5 bases from J; junction bases left unmatched: 4. CDR3 in amino acids: CASRGGLHEQYF. CDR3 DNA sequence: TGTGCCAGTAGGGGGGGGTTGCACGAGCAGTACTTC.

The J gene is TRBJ2-2, the V gene TRBV6-5; 8 nucleotides align to TRBD1. Germline V lookup: CDR1 MNHEY, CDR2 SVGAGI. The ends lost 4 bases at V and 7 bases at J; junction bases unmatched: 8. The CDR3 sequence is 15 residues long. CDR3 region: CASSSDRGAGGELFF. CDR3 in DNA: TGTGCCAGCAGTTCAGACAGGGGAGCGGGCGGGGAGCTGTTTTTT.

The chain recombines TRBV13 with TRBJ2-7, with TRBD1 matching 10 bases. Per germline, CDR1 PRHDT and CDR2 FYEKMQ (reference sequence). This CDR3 region has 16 residues. V was clipped by 4 bases and J by 3 bases; unmatched bases: 9. This CDR3 is CASSSISGQGDYEQYF. The CDR3, as DNA: TGTGCCAGCAGCTCGATATCCGGACAGGGGGACTACGAGCAGTACTTC.

This clone was seen a single time. The J gene is TRBJ1-1, the V gene TRBV19, with 7 bases lining up with TRBD1. This CDR3 is built from 12 residues. CDR1 LNHDA and CDR2 SQIVND come from the germline V gene (reference sequence). Trimming removed 7 bases from V and 3 bases from J; junction bases left unmatched: 2. CDR3 sequence (DNA): TGTGCCAGTACCCAGGGGGACACTGAAGCTTTCTTT. Protein sequence: CASTQGDTEAFF.

The rearrangement joins TRBV5-4 to TRBJ2-4, with D hard to call. Trimming removed 1 base from V and 9 bases from J, with 8 bases in between. The CDR3 has 12 residues. Per germline, CDR1 SGHNT and CDR2 YYREEE (reference sequence). The CDR3 here is CASSLSRSIQYF. CDR3 DNA sequence: TGTGCCAGCAGCTTGTCCCGGAGCATTCAGTACTTC.

On this clone itself: Other DNA sequences from this sample encode an identical CDR3 as well. The CDR3 DNA sequence: TGTGCCAGCAGCCTGGAGGGGGAGGACACCATATATTTT. Its translation is CASSLEGEDTIYF. The rearrangement links TRBV5-4 to TRBJ1-3, with D possibly being TRBD1 (6 bases). V shed 4 bases and J shed 8 bases, with 13 bases lying between them. Germline V gives CDR1 SGHNT, CDR2 YYREEE (reference sequence). The CDR3 has 13 residues.

The chain is built from TRBV6-5 and TRBJ2-7, with 7 positions matching TRBD2. Trimming cost V 0 bases and J 5 bases; bases outside gene matches: 7. The CDR3 has 15 residues. The V gene's germline CDR1 is MNHEY and CDR2 SVGAGI. Here the CDR3 reads CASSYSRRESHEQYF. The CDR3 coding sequence is TGTGCCAGCAGTTACTCGAGGCGGGAGTCCCACGAGCAGTACTTC.

This clone is a singleton in its sample. The chain uses TRBV27 and TRBJ2-2; TRBD2 matches at 14 bases. The CDR3 loop spans 16 amino acids. Germline trimming cut 5 bases from V and 7 bases from J; bases unmatched to any gene: 6. CDR1 is MNHEY, CDR2 SMNVEV, per germline (reference sequence). CDR3 DNA: TGTGCCAGCAGTCTGCGACTAGCGGGAGGGGTCGGGGAGCTGTTTTTT. It translates to CASSLRLAGGVGELFF.

The chain combines TRBV7-6 with TRBJ1-2, with TRBD1 matching over 10 bases. This CDR3 region has 15 residues. From germline, CDR1 is SGHVS and CDR2 FNYEAQ. Trimming removed 5 bases from V and 6 bases from J; junction bases left unmatched: 9. CDR3 amino acids: CASSTGTGDRNGYTF. As DNA, the CDR3 is TGTGCCAGCAGCACCGGGACAGGGGACAGAAATGGCTACACCTTC. Complete variable domain (other parts from reference TRBV7-6 and TRBJ1-2): GAGVSQSPRYKVTKRGQDVALRCDPISGHVSLYWYRQALGQGPEFLTYFNYEAQQDKSGLPNDRFSAERPEGSISTLTIQRTEQRDSAMYRCASSTGTGDRNGYTFGSGTRLTVV.

The chain is built from TRBV7-6 and TRBJ2-5; D gene unclear. Trimming pared 4 bases from V and 10 bases from J, leaving 19 bases between. There are 14 residues in the CDR3. Germline CDR1 is SGHVS and CDR2 is FNYEAQ. This CDR3 is CASSSPVLGDNQYF. The CDR3 region has the DNA TGTGCCAGCAGCTCCCCGGTGCTAGGTGATAACCAGTACTTC.

This clone has only one observation. The rearrangement joins TRBV27 to TRBJ2-3; no clear D gene. The CDR3 has 16 amino acids. The germline gives CDR1 MNHEY, CDR2 SMNVEV (reference sequence). The V end lost 1 base, the J end lost 0 bases, and 11 bases lay between the germline ends. CDR3 residues: CASSLYWQTSTDTQYF. The CDR3 DNA is TGTGCCAGCAGTTTATATTGGCAGACTAGCACAGATACGCAGTATTTT.

The gene calls are TRBV5-1 and TRBJ1-1; no definite D call. With 4 bases removed from V and 3 bases from J, the gap between germline ends came to 10 bases. There are 13 residues in the CDR3. Germline V gene lookup returns CDR1 SGHRS and CDR2 YFSETQ. The CDR3 sequence: CASSGQGYTEAFF. In nucleotides, the CDR3 is TGCGCCAGCAGCGGTCAAGGCTACACTGAAGCTTTCTTT.

For the CDR3, the DNA is TGTGCCAGCAGCCCCTGGGACGCCCAAGAGACCCAGTACTTC. Translation gives CASSPWDAQETQYF. The chain employs TRBV11-3 and TRBJ2-5, with D perhaps matching TRBD1 or TRBD2 (5 bases each). Trimming cost V 5 bases and J 1 base, with 11 bases left between them. The CDR3 loop spans 14 amino acids. The germline V gene encodes CDR1 SGHNT and CDR2 YENEEA.

V and J are TRBV7-2 and TRBJ1-5, with 8 bases matching TRBD1. The CDR3 is 15 amino acids. With V trimmed by 5 bases and J by 1 base, 4 bases remained unmatched. Germline V gene data show CDR1 as SGHTA and CDR2 as FQGNSA. DNA of the CDR3: TGTGCCAGCAGCCCGACAGGGGAAAGCAATCAGCCCCAGCATTTT. Residues: CASSPTGESNQPQHF.